The TCR beta chain described here comes from a study of identical twins (dated by TCRdb to 2016 to 2017). About the investigation overall: TCR alpha and beta repertoires from monozygotic twins, unrelated adults of various ages and cord blood were deep-sequenced to test whether fetal clonotypes persist. To rule out contamination, replicate twin experiments were performed at different times with different library preparation protocols. Study-wide findings and limitations: Recombination models systematically underestimated out-of-frame TCR alpha sharing in monozygotic twins but agreed with sharing between unrelated individuals. Because the same donors could not be followed over many years, the conclusions relied on cross-sectional statistical analysis. Abundant cord blood beta clonotypes carried fewer insertions; young adult naive repertoires showed a weaker similar trend, while memory repertoires showed none. A weaker excess of twin sharing was found in beta out-of-frame sequences because the signal-to-noise ratio was lowered by fewer shared sequences. Zero-insertion analyses could be partly confounded by invariant T cells such as MAIT and iNKT, though diverse VJ usage argued against such confounding for most clonotypes. Out-of-frame TCR alpha sequences shared between twins showed an excess of low generation-probability sequences compared with coincidental sharing between unrelated individuals.

This clonotype was seen at least ten times. There is no known antigen for this receptor. Germline and junction disagree at one end, which may indicate a read error. Only healthy Caucasian donors were included. Three unrelated non-twin adults were additionally sequenced: a male aged 18 to 29, a male aged 50 to 60 and a female aged 50 to 60. Miltenyi CD45RO+ enrichment and human naive T-cell isolation kits were used to isolate memory (CD45RO+) and naive T cells from PBMC. The library was built by means of 5' RACE. Sequencing relied on an Illumina HiSeq 2000. A universal primer binding site was introduced by template switching, and a unique molecular identifier was present in the final cDNA, enabling accurate counting of TCR cDNA molecules. First-strand cDNA for TCR alpha and beta chains was synthesized from specific primers in the conserved constant-segment region. Each cDNA library was double barcoded, with a SMART-Mk sample barcode plus Illumina barcodes, to control for contamination. TruSeq adapter sequences and Illumina sample barcodes were added in two successive PCR steps. The Illumina HiSeq platform was used with custom primers to sequence TCR alpha and beta cDNA libraries. Per the original workflow: MiGEC was used to process raw reads and extract unique molecular identifiers, and MiXCR was used to find CDR3 positions. For each individual, recombination models were inferred using an EM algorithm with the repgenHMM and IGoR tools. The tcR package in R was used for shared clonotype analysis, with sharing normalized by the product of cloneset sizes. Out-of-frame nonproductive sequences were analyzed to study raw recombination free of thymic and clonal selection effects. Through fastp at Q25 and MiXCR, TCRdb rebuilt clones from the public reads, retaining in-frame beta chains. Each CDR3 protein gets just one entry, which takes the most common genes and DNA from the rows behind it. These V and J calls originate from TCRdb's pipeline instead of the authors' own analysis. The sample table lists 420,000 or so distinct CDR3 sequences, 18% of them with a count of one. More than 10% of the sample comes from the top ten.

The CDR3 measures 14 amino acids from cysteine to phenylalanine. Only CDR3 DNA is held: 42 bases, read in frame from base 1. Per the germline V gene, SGHRS is the CDR1 and YFSETQ is the CDR2. The sequence was obtained from a middle-aged man in good health. The sequenced sample consisted of naive T cells sorted from blood. The cell subset or site label on this specimen signifies: cells isolated with a human naive T-cell isolation kit. Recombination linked TRBV5-1 to TRBJ2-1; 7 central bases correspond to TRBD2. The CDR3 amino acid sequence is: CASSPSTVRDRGVF. The base sequence is TGCGCCAGCAGCCCGTCCACCGTCCGGGACCGGGGGGTCTTC.